This TCR beta chain was captured in a study of early stage breast cancer tumors (dated by TCRdb to about 2017). With respect to the entire study: Of the roughly 15 invasive breast tumors, around twelve were found to be estrogen receptor-positive, progesterone receptor-positive and HER2-negative. About 65% of the 12 ER+/PR+/HER2- tumors were invasive ductal carcinomas, while the other four were invasive lobular carcinomas. A read coverage of roughly 10-fold per sample was achieved on average. Across all samples, 2,700,000 or so templates representing approximately 1.2 million unique clonotypes were detected.

What the study reported, not specific to this receptor: Enriched TCRB sequences shared across patients were mostly commonly generated sequences, unlikely to play an important role in the tumor microenvironment. The small cohort size prevented analysis by tumor subtype. Bulk genomic DNA sequencing of unsorted cells missed chain pairing and functional markers such as CD4, CD8 and FOXP3. Compared with adjacent normal breast tissue, tumors had higher clonality and 2.5 to 3-fold greater T cell density. Repertoires from blood resembled normal breast more closely than tumor, and using blood as a reference for each tissue separated tumor from normal in about 90% of the 16 patients.

Dicing about 20-50 mg of tumor tissue typically produced more than 2.5 ug of DNA. The study profiled bulk TCR beta-chain repertoires in matched peripheral blood, tumor and adjacent normal breast tissue taken from approximately 15 patients with early-stage breast cancer. Once resection was done, tumor tissue identified by eye was cut out and put into prechilled RNAlater. Using a TissueLyser II, roughly 17-50 mg of tumor tissue was diced and homogenized in RLTplus buffer with beta-mercaptoethanol and antifoaming agent. The Qiagen AllPrep DNA/RNA Mini kit was used for genomic DNA extraction. Trimming accounts for 10 bases at V and 0 bases at J, while the number of junction bases matched to no gene is 12. Taken from the germline V gene (reference sequence), the CDR1 and CDR2 loops are LNHDA and SQIVND. The CDR3 has 16 amino acids, counting the end cysteine and phenylalanine. The DNA shown is the 48-base CDR3, in frame from base 1.

Every sample was amplified as two independent genomic DNA replicates, using approximately 550 ng for blood and roughly 1.6 ug for tumor or normal breast. TCRB sequencing of genomic DNA was carried out with the ImmunoSeq Intro kit according to the manufacturer's instructions. The multiplex PCR ran for 30 to 40 cycles using proprietary primers and spike-in control sequences for absolute quantification. Single-end 150-bp reads were used to sequence an 87-bp fragment spanning the CDR3 plus the flanking V and J genes. Each lane of an Illumina MiSeq running version 3.0 chemistry carried seven multiplexed samples, with two replicates apiece. Processing in the source paper ran as follows. The vendor's proprietary pipeline handled the raw data processing, merging both replicates into a single result for each sample. Clonotypes were defined as productive rearrangements sharing the V-gene family, CDR3 amino acid sequence and J-gene segment. Clonality was computed as 1 minus the normalized Shannon entropy (Pielou evenness) of TCRB abundances. To estimate T cell density, the total number of templates was divided by the input cell count, which was inferred from how much DNA went in. Recon, run with its default parameters, was used to estimate overall repertoire diversity and clonality. A clonotype counted as tumor-enriched if its abundance in tumor exceeded 0.1% and was at least 32-fold higher than its abundance in normal breast. TCRdb took over this immuneACCESS table, retaining in-frame rearrangements with V and J assigned. Such tables are incomplete; in checked studies, under half of the missing clones stem from an unresolved V gene, and the remainder is unexplained. That table is the source of V, J and clone size, and D and trimming were worked out from the DNA. This sample comprises about 9,900 clones, roughly 60% of them detected only once. The top ten clonotypes cover 10% to 15% of the sample.

Remarks on this clone: Its binding antigen is unknown. No much larger clone is present one base from it, and per-base qualities are unavailable.

The rearranged chain carries TRBV19 and TRBJ1-1; 9 central bases correspond to TRBD1. The sequencing sample was made of breast tumor tissue. This sequence originates from a person aged 55 to 70 with breast cancer. CDR3 sequence: CATDRGRGLLNTEAFF. The DNA is as follows: TGTGCCACGGACAGGGGACGGGGACTTTTGAACACTGAAGCTTTCTTT.